The T cell receptor (beta chain) under discussion was sequenced for a study of blood T cell repertoires in COVID-19. V gave up 7 bases and J gave up 5 bases; unmatched junction bases: 12. Per the germline V gene, CDR1 is SNHLY and CDR2 is FYNNEI. The CDR3 covers 15 residues. In the original workflow: Estimates of nucleated cell counts were drawn from the amplification of reference gene primers. Some clones are missing from TCRdb's copy, which holds only in-frame ones; the method was immunoSEQ multiplex PCR. The V and J calls and clone size were taken over from that table, and D and trimming were inferred from the DNA. The sample consists of approximately 170,000 clones, roughly 80% of them appearing once.

The TCR originated in a woman in her seventies with COVID-19, enrolled during active disease. The chain is built from TRBV2 and TRBJ2-7; 9 bases are shared with TRBD1. Material for sequencing was peripheral blood. The CDR3 loop is CASIQPGQGNHEQYF. In DNA, the CDR3 is TGTGCCAGCATCCAACCGGGACAGGGAAACCACGAGCAGTACTTC. The whole variable domain, filled in from reference TRBV2 and TRBJ2-7, reads EPEVTQTPSHQVTQMGQEVILRCVPISNHLYFYWYRQILGQKVEFLVSFYNNEISEKSEIFDDQFSVERPDGSNFTLKIRSTKLEDSAMYFCASIQPGQGNHEQYFGPGTRLTVT.